This T cell receptor (beta chain) was identified during a study of cytomegalovirus exposure and HLA in healthy donors. Germline V gene lookup returns CDR1 MNHEY and CDR2 SMNVEV (reference sequence). The V and J ends lost 3 bases and 5 bases, in that order; junction bases with no gene match: 3. The CDR3 consists of 14 residues. PCR amplification relied on 60 Vbeta primers (plus 13 Jbeta primers). Clones were sequenced by immunoSEQ multiplex PCR, and TCRdb holds only the in-frame ones, with some missing. The sample includes about 220,000 clones, 65% to 75% of them seen just once. The rearrangement uses TRBV27 and TRBJ2-5, with 10 positions matching TRBD2. The clonotype originates from a woman between 25 and 40 years old in good health and CMV-seronegative. Sequencing used PBMCs. CDR3 in DNA: TGTGCCAGCAGTTTGTATAGCGGGAGGGAGACCCAGTACTTC. The encoded protein is CASSLYSGRETQYF.